This passage covers 13 T cell receptor beta chains from one sample sequenced in a study of T cells in Graves' hyperthyroidism and ophthalmopathy. What was amplified from RNA transcripts were TCR beta CDR3 regions. With the HTBI primer set, the TCR CDR3 went through a first round of RT-PCR. Each CDR3 protein is one row after TCRdb ran MiXCR on the multiplex PCR reads. Of approximately 570,000 distinct CDR3 sequences in the sample, 15% to 20% were seen once. Material for sequencing was blood. These receptors all come from a man aged 35 to 55 with Graves' ophthalmopathy.

V and J are TRBV5-1 and TRBJ2-5, with 8 bases fitting TRBD1. The V gene end was trimmed by 6 bases and the J gene end by 2 bases; junction bases not matched to a gene: 12. CDR1 and CDR2 from the germline V gene are SGHRS and YFSETQ. The CDR3 contains 16 residues. Here the CDR3 reads CASTPIGTGEQETQYF. DNA of the CDR3: TGCGCCAGCACCCCCATAGGGACAGGCGAACAAGAGACCCAGTACTTC.

This clonotype has just a few counts. J is TRBJ2-7 and V is TRBV20-1, with 12 bases lining up with TRBD2. Trimming cost V 5 bases and J 4 bases; bases outside gene matches: 6. Germline V gives CDR1 DFQATT, CDR2 SNEGSKA (reference sequence). This CDR3 spans 14 amino acids. The DNA of the CDR3 is TGCAGTGCTTCTAGCGGGAGGGGACCTTACGAGCAGTACTTC. This encodes CSASSGRGPYEQYF.

The V gene is TRBV27, the J gene TRBJ2-7; 11 nucleotides match TRBD1. V lost 3 bases, J lost 6 bases, and 13 bases stayed unmatched. The germline V gene has CDR1 MNHEY and CDR2 SMNVEV (reference sequence). There are 17 residues in the CDR3. The CDR3 sequence: CASSLVGQGVLLSEQYF. The DNA for the CDR3 is TGTGCCAGCAGTTTGGTGGGACAGGGGGTCCTGTTAAGCGAGCAGTACTTC.

V gene TRBV6-2 or TRBV6-3 combines with J gene TRBJ1-5, with a tentative D call TRBD1 (5 bases). V was cut by 6 bases and J by 1 base, with 16 bases left in between. Germline lookup yields CDR1 MNHEY and CDR2 SVGEGT. The CDR3 length is 16 residues. The CDR3: CASRQDRLGSNQPQHF. CDR3 nucleotides: TGTGCCAGCAGACAGGACCGACTTGGGAGCAATCAGCCCCAGCATTTT.

The V call is TRBV28, the J call TRBJ1-2; 12 bases line up with TRBD1. V gave up 6 bases and J gave up 4 bases; unmatched junction bases: 3. Germline V gene lookup returns CDR1 MDHEN and CDR2 SYDVKM. CDR3 size: 14 residues. CDR3 loop: CASRGQGAFYGYTF. CDR3 DNA: TGTGCCAGCAGGGGACAGGGGGCTTTCTATGGCTACACCTTC.

The sample holds many counts of this clonotype. The V call is TRBV13, the J call TRBJ2-3; TRBD1 might be the D (6 bases). This CDR3 has 13 residues. Germline lookup yields CDR1 PRHDT and CDR2 FYEKMQ (reference sequence). V was clipped by 5 bases and J by 7 bases, with 13 bases between them. The CDR3 loop is CASSPTRGHTQYF. CDR3 sequence (DNA): TGTGCCAGCAGCCCAACCAGGGGCCATACGCAGTATTTT. The whole variable domain, remainder taken from reference TRBV13 and TRBJ2-3, is AAGVIQSPRHLIKEKRETATLKCYPIPRHDTVYWYQQGPGQDPQFLISFYEKMQSDKGSIPDRFSAQQFSDYHSELNMSSLELGDSALYFCASSPTRGHTQYFGPGTRLTVL.

This clonotype was recorded a few times. The chain links TRBV4-1 to TRBJ1-1, with D maybe TRBD1 (5 bases). CDR1 MGHRA and CDR2 YSYEKL come from the germline V gene. V was pared by 0 bases and J by 1 base, with 9 bases between. The CDR3 is made up of 15 amino acids. CDR3 protein: CASSQERGWNTEAFF. The CDR3 DNA reads as TGCGCCAGCAGCCAAGAGAGGGGTTGGAACACTGAAGCTTTCTTT.

This clonotype was observed many times. The V gene is TRBV20-1, the J gene TRBJ1-1, with D unresolved. With 6 bases removed from V and 1 base from J, the gap between germline ends came to 15 bases. Germline-derived CDR1 and CDR2 are DFQATT and SNEGSKA (reference sequence). CDR3 size: 14 residues. Here the CDR3 reads CSAWDDGWNTEAFF. For the CDR3, the DNA is TGCAGTGCCTGGGATGATGGGTGGAACACTGAAGCTTTCTTT.

This clonotype was recorded a few times. This chain uses TRBV5-5 with TRBJ2-6; TRBD2 is a possible D gene (5 bases). The CDR3 totals 18 residues. In germline, CDR1 is SGHKS, CDR2 YYEKEE (reference sequence). V was cut by 2 bases and J by 0 bases, with 15 bases left in between. The chain's CDR3 is CASSLLPDSFSGANVLTF. DNA of the CDR3: TGTGCCAGCAGCTTACTTCCGGACTCATTCTCTGGGGCCAACGTCCTGACTTTC.

A remark on this clonotype: A much more abundant neighbour one base away suggests this may be a read error. In this CDR3 the conserved last residue, phenylalanine or tryptophan, is missing, so a read error is likely. The J gene is TRBJ1-1, the V gene TRBV18, with 9 bases that match TRBD1. Trimming at V came to 2 bases and at J to 5 bases, leaving 6 bases not matched to a gene. This CDR3 spans 15 amino acids. Germline CDR1 KGHSH, CDR2 LQKENI. The DNA of the CDR3 is TGTGCCAGCTCACCAAGGGACAGGGTGGTGACTGAAGCTTTCCTT. Protein product: CASSPRDRVVTEAFL.

The V call is TRBV7-9, the J call TRBJ2-2, with 12 bases aligning to TRBD2. CDR3 length: 17 amino acids. The V gene end was trimmed by 5 bases and the J gene end by 2 bases; junction bases not matched to a gene: 6. Germline V gene lookup returns CDR1 SEHNR and CDR2 FQNEAQ (reference sequence). DNA of the CDR3: TGTGCCAGCAGCAAACGGACTAGCGGGACAAACACCGGGGAGCTGTTTTTT. This sequence encodes CASSKRTSGTNTGELFF.

This clonotype came up many times. The rearrangement uses TRBV7-2 and TRBJ2-5, with D possibly called TRBD1 or TRBD2 (6 bases each). This CDR3 is built from 14 residues. Trimming took 4 bases from V and 4 from J, leaving 13 bases between them. CDR1 and CDR2 (germline): SGHTA, FQGNSA. This chain's CDR3 is CASSSSGGLETQYF. CDR3 DNA sequence: TGTGCCAGCAGCTCTAGTGGGGGGCTAGAGACCCAGTACTTC. Together with reference TRBV7-2 and TRBJ2-5, the CDR3 gives the full variable domain: GAGVSQSPSNKVTEKGKDVELRCDPISGHTALYWYRQSLGQGLEFLIYFQGNSAPDKSGLPSDRFSAERTGGSVSTLTIQRTQQEDSAVYLCASSSSGGLETQYFGPGTRLLVL.

The chain links TRBV7-2 to TRBJ2-2; D gene unclear. V lost 5 bases and J 1 base, leaving 11 bases between the germline ends. Germline V gives CDR1 SGHTA, CDR2 FQGNSA. The CDR3 runs 15 residues. CDR3 in DNA: TGTGCCAGCAGCCCCGACTCGATGAACACCGGGGAGCTGTTTTTT. It is translated as CASSPDSMNTGELFF. Supplemented by reference TRBV7-2 and TRBJ2-2, the full variable domain reads GAGVSQSPSNKVTEKGKDVELRCDPISGHTALYWYRQSLGQGLEFLIYFQGNSAPDKSGLPSDRFSAERTGGSVSTLTIQRTQQEDSAVYLCASSPDSMNTGELFFGEGSRLTVL.